This is a list of T cell receptor beta chains from one sample in a study of T cells in Graves' hyperthyroidism and ophthalmopathy. TCRdb recomputed calls from the multiplex PCR reads with MiXCR, one row per CDR3 protein. The profile covers about 740,000 distinct CDR3 sequences, with 14% appearing a single time and 10% taken by the ten largest. The sample was blood. Receptors were obtained from a woman aged 18-35 years with Graves' hyperthyroidism. The CDR3 runs from the conserved cysteine through the conserved F or W. The order of the fields is V gene, clone size, J gene, D gene, CDR3 DNA, CDR3 protein. A D gene is named only where the DNA matches it firmly. Clone size is given for some rows only: seen once, a few or many times, or a class if the clone is expanded.

v_gene: TRBV20-1; abundance: few; j_gene: TRBJ1-1; d_gene: .; CDR3nt: TGCAGTGCTATCAGGCCGGGGCCGATCACTGAAGCTTTCTTT; CDR3aa: CSAIRPGPITEAFF
v_gene: TRBV27; abundance: many; j_gene: TRBJ1-2; d_gene: .; CDR3nt: TGTGCCAGCAGTTTTCTCCGGGGGAAAGAGGATGGCTACACCTTC; CDR3aa: CASSFLRGKEDGYTF
v_gene: TRBV7-2; abundance: .; j_gene: TRBJ1-5; d_gene: .; CDR3nt: TGTGCCAGCAGTGAGGAGGTATTTCAGCCCCAGCATTTT; CDR3aa: CASSEEVFQPQHF
v_gene: TRBV14; abundance: many; j_gene: TRBJ2-3; d_gene: .; CDR3nt: TGTGCCAGCAGCCAAGTTCCAGATACGCAGTATTTT; CDR3aa: CASSQVPDTQYF
v_gene: TRBV29-1; abundance: few; j_gene: TRBJ1-5; d_gene: .; CDR3nt: TGCAGCGTTCAAAAGGAGGGTGATCAGCCCCAGCATTTT; CDR3aa: CSVQKEGDQPQHF
v_gene: TRBV4-3; abundance: few; j_gene: TRBJ2-3; d_gene: TRBD2; CDR3nt: TGCGCCAGCAGCCAAGGGCATTGGACTAGGGCAGATACGCAGTATTTT; CDR3aa: CASSQGHWTRADTQYF
v_gene: TRBV11-2; abundance: many; j_gene: TRBJ2-7; d_gene: .; CDR3nt: TGTGCCAGCAGCACCCGGACGGCCTACGAGCAGTACTTC; CDR3aa: CASSTRTAYEQYF
v_gene: TRBV28; abundance: many; j_gene: TRBJ2-7; d_gene: TRBD2; CDR3nt: TGTGCCAGTAGCGGGAGGGCTTATGCGAACTACGAGCAGTACTTC; CDR3aa: CASSGRAYANYEQYF
v_gene: TRBV27; abundance: many; j_gene: TRBJ2-3; d_gene: .; CDR3nt: TGTGCCAGCAGCTATCACGGGGAAGATACGCAGTATTTT; CDR3aa: CASSYHGEDTQYF
v_gene: TRBV10-1; abundance: few; j_gene: TRBJ2-7; d_gene: .; CDR3nt: TGCGCCAGCAGTGAGTCGGGCCAGTCCTACGAGCAGTACTTC; CDR3aa: CASSESGQSYEQYF
v_gene: TRBV12-3/TRBV12-4; abundance: few; j_gene: TRBJ2-7; d_gene: .; CDR3nt: TGTGCCACCAAAAAACGGGGCGCCGGTTCCTACGAGCAGTACTTC; CDR3aa: CATKKRGAGSYEQYF
v_gene: TRBV20-1; abundance: .; j_gene: TRBJ2-2; d_gene: TRBD1; CDR3nt: TGCAGTGCTAGAGACCTGACAGGGGCGGTTTTT; CDR3aa: CSARDLTGAVF
v_gene: TRBV27; abundance: few; j_gene: TRBJ2-5; d_gene: TRBD2; CDR3nt: TGTGCCAGCAGTTCGGGGACTAGGTTGGAGACCCAGTACTTC; CDR3aa: CASSSGTRLETQYF
v_gene: TRBV7-2; abundance: .; j_gene: TRBJ1-4; d_gene: .; CDR3nt: TGTGCCAGCAGCTTTGGTCGGCGCGGGACTGAAAAACTGTTTTTT; CDR3aa: CASSFGRRGTEKLFF
v_gene: TRBV4-1; abundance: .; j_gene: TRBJ1-1; d_gene: .; CDR3nt: TGCGCCAGCAGCCAAGAAGCGGGATACACTGAAGCTTTCTTT; CDR3aa: CASSQEAGYTEAFF
v_gene: TRBV28; abundance: few; j_gene: TRBJ2-7; d_gene: .; CDR3nt: TGTGCCAGCAGTTTAACCCCCTCAGGGAGCGAGCAGTACTTC; CDR3aa: CASSLTPSGSEQYF
v_gene: TRBV7-8; abundance: many; j_gene: TRBJ1-2; d_gene: .; CDR3nt: TGTGCCAGCAGCTTAGATCGGGCTGGACTTCGAAACTATGGCTACACCTTC; CDR3aa: CASSLDRAGLRNYGYTF
v_gene: TRBV12-3/TRBV12-4; abundance: .; j_gene: TRBJ2-6; d_gene: TRBD1; CDR3nt: TGTGCCACCCGAGGGACAGCCAACTCTGGGGCCAACGTCCTGACTTTC; CDR3aa: CATRGTANSGANVLTF
v_gene: TRBV30; abundance: .; j_gene: TRBJ1-3; d_gene: TRBD1; CDR3nt: TGTGCCTGGAGTGAGGGACAGACGAACACCATATATTTT; CDR3aa: CAWSEGQTNTIYF
v_gene: TRBV12-3/TRBV12-4; abundance: many; j_gene: TRBJ1-5; d_gene: .; CDR3nt: TGTGCCAGCAGTCAACGGTCAACTGGGAATCAGCCCCAGCATTTT; CDR3aa: CASSQRSTGNQPQHF
v_gene: TRBV12-3/TRBV12-4; abundance: many; j_gene: TRBJ1-5; d_gene: TRBD1; CDR3nt: TGTGCCAGCAGTTTTAGGTCGACAGGGGCCAATCAGCCCCAGCATTTT; CDR3aa: CASSFRSTGANQPQHF
v_gene: TRBV10-3; abundance: few; j_gene: TRBJ1-1; d_gene: .; CDR3nt: TGTGCCATCAGTGAGTTCCTCGAACGGAGCACTGAAGCTTTCTTT; CDR3aa: CAISEFLERSTEAFF
v_gene: TRBV2; abundance: .; j_gene: TRBJ1-5; d_gene: TRBD1; CDR3nt: TGTGCCGGCAGTCAGACAGGGTATCAGCCCCAGCATTTT; CDR3aa: CAGSQTGYQPQHF
v_gene: TRBV2; abundance: many; j_gene: TRBJ2-7; d_gene: TRBD2; CDR3nt: TGTGCCAGCAGTGGGACTAGCGGTACCTACGAGCAGTACTTC; CDR3aa: CASSGTSGTYEQYF
v_gene: TRBV29-1; abundance: few; j_gene: TRBJ2-7; d_gene: .; CDR3nt: TGCAGCGTTGTGGTACAGAACTACGAGCAGTACTTC; CDR3aa: CSVVVQNYEQYF
v_gene: TRBV3-1; abundance: many; j_gene: TRBJ2-3; d_gene: .; CDR3nt: TGTGCCAGCAGCCCCCCCAGAAGCTTGACAGATACGCAGTATTTT; CDR3aa: CASSPPRSLTDTQYF
v_gene: TRBV7-9; abundance: many; j_gene: TRBJ2-1; d_gene: TRBD2; CDR3nt: TGTGCCAGCAGCTTAAGGAGTCCCCTAGCGGGAAGGGCGTACAATGAGCAGTTCTTC; CDR3aa: CASSLRSPLAGRAYNEQFF
v_gene: TRBV9; abundance: many; j_gene: TRBJ1-4; d_gene: .; CDR3nt: TGTGCCAGCAGCCCCACTCGAGGGGGAAAACTGTTTTTT; CDR3aa: CASSPTRGGKLFF
v_gene: TRBV11-2; abundance: many; j_gene: TRBJ2-1; d_gene: TRBD2; CDR3nt: TGTGCCAGCAGCTTCGTCCGGGAGGGCCCTGAGCAGTTCTTC; CDR3aa: CASSFVREGPEQFF
v_gene: TRBV7-3; abundance: many; j_gene: TRBJ1-1; d_gene: .; CDR3nt: TGTGCCAGCAGCTTAAGCGGGGGGAACACTGAAGCTTTCTTT; CDR3aa: CASSLSGGNTEAFF
v_gene: TRBV7-2; abundance: .; j_gene: TRBJ2-3; d_gene: .; CDR3nt: TGTGCCAGCAGCTTAGGAGCGGACACAGATACGCAGTATTTT; CDR3aa: CASSLGADTDTQYF
v_gene: TRBV20-1; abundance: .; j_gene: TRBJ1-2; d_gene: .; CDR3nt: TGCAGTGCAGCAGAGGCACCGGTAAATGGGGGCTACACCTTC; CDR3aa: CSAAEAPVNGGYTF
v_gene: TRBV5-6; abundance: few; j_gene: TRBJ1-2; d_gene: TRBD1; CDR3nt: TGTGCCAGCAGCTTGCCCGACAGGGGATTCTATGGCTACACCTTC; CDR3aa: CASSLPDRGFYGYTF
v_gene: TRBV7-2; abundance: few; j_gene: TRBJ2-7; d_gene: .; CDR3nt: TGTGCCAGCAGCTCCCGACCCTCTCGGGAGCAGTACTTC; CDR3aa: CASSSRPSREQYF
v_gene: TRBV12-3/TRBV12-4; abundance: few; j_gene: TRBJ2-3; d_gene: .; CDR3nt: TGTGCCAGCAGTTTAAGTATGACAGATACGCAGTATTTT; CDR3aa: CASSLSMTDTQYF
v_gene: TRBV11-2; abundance: many; j_gene: TRBJ2-7; d_gene: .; CDR3nt: TGTGCCAGCAGCTTACAGGCGGGCCAAACCTACGAGCAGTACTTC; CDR3aa: CASSLQAGQTYEQYF
v_gene: TRBV6-1; abundance: many; j_gene: TRBJ1-2; d_gene: .; CDR3nt: TGTGCCAGCAGACCGGGCAGGGACTCCTATGGCTACACCTTC; CDR3aa: CASRPGRDSYGYTF
v_gene: TRBV3-1; abundance: many; j_gene: TRBJ2-3; d_gene: .; CDR3nt: TGTGCCAGCAGCCTCGTCAGGGGAGGAGATACGCAGTATTTT; CDR3aa: CASSLVRGGDTQYF
v_gene: TRBV11-3; abundance: many; j_gene: TRBJ2-3; d_gene: .; CDR3nt: TGTGCCAGCAGCCCGGGACTCACACACATAACGCAGTATTTT; CDR3aa: CASSPGLTHITQYF
v_gene: TRBV7-3; abundance: many; j_gene: TRBJ2-3; d_gene: TRBD2; CDR3nt: TGTGCCAGCAGCTTAACCAGCGGGAAACACACAGATACGCAGTATTTT; CDR3aa: CASSLTSGKHTDTQYF
v_gene: TRBV7-9; abundance: many; j_gene: TRBJ2-1; d_gene: .; CDR3nt: TGTGCCAGCAGCTTAGAAGGTCGCGAGGGCAATGAGCAGTTCTTC; CDR3aa: CASSLEGREGNEQFF
v_gene: TRBV6-2/TRBV6-3; abundance: .; j_gene: TRBJ2-1; d_gene: TRBD2; CDR3nt: TGTGCCAGCAGTCCCTCGCGGAAAGGGTGGGGGGGTGAGCAGTTCTTC; CDR3aa: CASSPSRKGWGGEQFF
v_gene: TRBV18; abundance: many; j_gene: TRBJ1-4; d_gene: .; CDR3nt: TGTGCCAGCTCACCTTCGACGGGGTACGAAAAACTGTTTTTT; CDR3aa: CASSPSTGYEKLFF
v_gene: TRBV5-5; abundance: .; j_gene: TRBJ1-4; d_gene: TRBD1; CDR3nt: TGTGCCAGCAGCCCCTGGGACAGAGGAGAAAAACTGTTTTTT; CDR3aa: CASSPWDRGEKLFF
v_gene: TRBV18; abundance: few; j_gene: TRBJ2-7; d_gene: TRBD2; CDR3nt: TGTGCCAGCTCACCAAGTTCTAGCGGGGGCTACGCGCAGTACTTC; CDR3aa: CASSPSSSGGYAQYF